Below, 17 T cell receptor beta chains from the same sample are listed, as sequenced in a study of OX40 agonist ivuxolimab in advanced cancers. The table came from immunoSEQ multiplex PCR; TCRdb's copy has only in-frame clones and leaves some out. This sample has about 130,000 clones, with 85% to 95% found just once. The sequenced sample was CD4+ or CD8+ T cells sorted from blood, obtained in a trial of the OX40 agonist ivuxolimab. Receptors were obtained from an adult with an advanced solid tumor such as melanoma, head and neck, liver or kidney cancer.

The V call is TRBV18, the J call TRBJ1-4; TRBD1 matches at 9 bases. This CDR3 is 15 amino acids long. Per the germline V gene, CDR1 is KGHSH and CDR2 is LQKENI. The junction had 2 bases not matched to a gene; V was cut back by 4 bases and J by 2 bases. CDR3 protein: CASSRDRATNEKLFF. The CDR3 DNA follows: TGTGCCAGCTCACGGGACAGGGCTACTAATGAAAAACTGTTTTTT.

V gene TRBV13 combines with J gene TRBJ1-4, with 7 bases that match TRBD1. From germline, CDR1 is PRHDT and CDR2 FYEKMQ (reference sequence). The CDR3 runs to 15 residues. The J segment lost 5 bases and the V segment lost 5 bases, leaving 8 bases of the junction unmatched. CDR3 nucleotide sequence: TGTGCCAGCAGCGCGCGACAGGGTCTGAATGAAAAACTGTTTTTT. This codes for CASSARQGLNEKLFF.

The CDR3 bases are TGTGCCAGCAGTCCACAGGGATTTGCAGAGACCCAGTACTTC. Residues: CASSPQGFAETQYF. V usage is TRBV6-1 and J usage is TRBJ2-5, with D possibly matching TRBD1 (6 bases). There are 14 residues in the CDR3. Trimming stripped 5 bases from V and 4 bases from J, with 14 bases between. Germline V gene sequence: CDR1 MNHNS, CDR2 SASEGT.

The chain links TRBV14 to TRBJ2-2; 7 bases match TRBD1. Germline V CDR1 and CDR2: SGHDN, FVKESK. This CDR3 has 17 residues. The V and J ends lost 2 bases and 4 bases, in that order; junction bases with no gene match: 10. DNA of the CDR3: TGTGCCAGCAGCCAAACCAGACAGGGTGGTGTCACCGGGGAGCTGTTTTTT. It is translated as CASSQTRQGGVTGELFF.

This clone showed up just once. The chain links TRBV10-1 to TRBJ2-1; 9 bases are shared with TRBD2. From germline, CDR1 is WNHNN and CDR2 SYGVQD (reference sequence). With V trimmed by 6 bases and J by 9 bases, 18 bases remained unmatched. CDR3 length: 17 residues. CDR3 sequence reads: CASSKTSLAGSNGEQFF. CDR3 coding DNA: TGCGCCAGCAGCAAAACCTCGCTAGCGGGATCGAATGGTGAGCAGTTCTTC.

This chain links TRBV2 with TRBJ1-1; possibly TRBD1 for D (6 bases). This CDR3 is 14 amino acids long. Germline CDR1 is SNHLY and CDR2 is FYNNEI. The V end was cut by 6 bases, the J end by 5 bases, with 16 bases between. DNA for the CDR3: TGTGCCAGCAGACCACAGGGTGTAGAGACTGAAGCTTTCTTT. Protein sequence: CASRPQGVETEAFF.

V gene TRBV5-1 combines with J gene TRBJ2-7; TRBD2 aligns across 15 bases. J was trimmed by 7 bases and V by 4 bases; bases with no gene match: 3. This CDR3 has 14 residues. The germline gives CDR1 SGHRS, CDR2 YFSETQ. The CDR3 nucleotides read TGCGCCAGCAGCGGACTAGCGGGAGGGTATGAGCAGTACTTC. It yields the protein CASSGLAGGYEQYF.

This clone has just one count. The V gene is TRBV13, the J gene TRBJ1-4; TRBD1 matches 10 bases. J lost 5 bases, V lost 4 bases, and 1 base had no gene match. This CDR3 is built from 14 residues. CDR1 is PRHDT and CDR2 is FYEKMQ in the germline V gene (reference sequence). In DNA, the CDR3 is TGTGCCAGCAGCTCGGGACAGGGGAATGAAAAACTGTTTTTT. It specifies CASSSGQGNEKLFF.

The gene calls are TRBV7-9 and TRBJ2-5; TRBD2 agrees at 9 bases. J gave up 2 bases and V 4 bases, and 5 bases lay outside the gene matches. There are 15 residues in the CDR3. The V gene's germline CDR1 is SEHNR and CDR2 FQNEAQ (reference sequence). CDR3 bases: TGTGCCAGCAGCTCGGGACTAGCAGAACAAGAGACCCAGTACTTC. It codes for CASSSGLAEQETQYF.

The rearrangement joins TRBV11-2 to TRBJ1-6; the match to TRBD1 covers 7 bases. Germline values: CDR1 SGHAT, CDR2 FQNNGV. V was pared by 0 bases and J by 12 bases, with 2 bases of the junction left unmatched. This CDR3 has 13 residues. CDR3 loop: CASSLDRGRPLHF. The CDR3 coding sequence is TGTGCCAGCAGCTTAGACAGGGGGAGACCCCTCCACTTT.

The chain uses TRBV30 and TRBJ2-3; the D gene is possibly TRBD2 (5 bases). The CDR3 length is 15 residues. V was clipped by 4 bases and J by 2 bases, with 16 bases between them. Germline CDR1 reads GTSNPN; CDR2 reads SVGIG (reference sequence). This chain's CDR3 is CAWNRVPGNTDTQYF. Written as DNA, the CDR3 is TGTGCCTGGAACCGGGTCCCCGGGAACACAGATACGCAGTATTTT.

The chain has TRBV5-1 and TRBJ1-2, with D maybe TRBD1 (5 bases). The germline V gene has CDR1 SGHRS and CDR2 YFSETQ. The V end lost 4 bases, the J end lost 2 bases, and 12 bases lay between the germline ends. This CDR3 has 14 residues. CDR3 DNA sequence: TGCGCCAGCAGCCCGGGGGGACTCAACTATGGCTACACCTTC. Protein: CASSPGGLNYGYTF.

The chain carries TRBV9 and TRBJ2-2, with 11 bases lining up with TRBD2. The V and J ends lost 0 bases and 7 bases, in that order; junction bases with no gene match: 11. Germline assignment: CDR1 SGDLS and CDR2 YYNGEE. This CDR3 is 18 amino acids long. The CDR3 bases are TGTGCCAGCAGCGTAGCCGTCCAGGGACTAGCGGTTGACGGGGAGCTGTTTTTT. This translates into CASSVAVQGLAVDGELFF.

The chain links TRBV30 to TRBJ2-6, with D uncertain. The germline gives CDR1 GTSNPN, CDR2 SVGIG (reference sequence). V lost 4 bases to trimming and J lost 2 bases, with 9 bases between them. This CDR3 contains 14 residues. Here the CDR3 DNA reads TGTGCCTGGACCACCTCCCCTGGGGCCAACGTCCTGACTTTC. Its protein product is CAWTTSPGANVLTF.

The rearrangement uses TRBV5-4 and TRBJ1-2; D may be TRBD1 (5 bases). The ends were cut back, 0 bases at V and 6 bases at J, with 12 bases in the middle. Germline CDR1 SGHNT, CDR2 YYREEE (reference sequence). The CDR3 is 14 amino acids. The CDR3 bases are TGTGCCAGCAGCTTGGTAACCAGGGACGATGGCTACACCTTC. Translating it yields CASSLVTRDDGYTF.

V and J are TRBV11-1 and TRBJ2-1; TRBD1 is a possible D gene (5 bases). This CDR3 is 14 amino acids long. Trimming removed 5 bases from V and 4 bases from J, with 12 bases in between. The germline CDR1 and CDR2 sequences are SGHAT and FQDESV (reference sequence). CDR3 in amino acids: CASSRETVYNEQFF. CDR3 DNA: TGTGCCAGCAGCCGCGAGACAGTATACAATGAGCAGTTCTTC.

The chain employs TRBV19 and TRBJ2-2, with D perhaps TRBD1 (5 bases). From germline, CDR1 is LNHDA and CDR2 SQIVND (reference sequence). The V end was cut by 6 bases, the J end by 7 bases, with 12 bases between. The CDR3 covers 13 residues. The CDR3 spells CASRPRVNGELFF. CDR3 in DNA: TGTGCCAGTAGGCCCAGGGTGAACGGGGAGCTGTTTTTT. Full variable domain (remainder filled in from reference TRBV19 and TRBJ2-2): DGGITQSPKYLFRKEGQNVTLSCEQNLNHDAMYWYRQDPGQGLRLIYYSQIVNDFQKGDIAEGYSVSREKKESFPLTVTSAQKNPTAFYLCASRPRVNGELFFGEGSRLTVL.